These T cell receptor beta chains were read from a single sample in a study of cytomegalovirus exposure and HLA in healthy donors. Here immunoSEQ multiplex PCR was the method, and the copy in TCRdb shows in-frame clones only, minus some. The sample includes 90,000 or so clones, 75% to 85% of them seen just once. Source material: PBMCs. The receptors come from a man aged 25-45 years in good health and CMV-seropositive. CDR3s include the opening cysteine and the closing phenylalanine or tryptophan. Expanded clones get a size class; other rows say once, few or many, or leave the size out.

CDR3 protein: CASSLESGLGSFF
CDR3 length: 13
V gene: TRBV7-9
clone size: -
J gene: TRBJ2-1

CDR3 protein: CASSYGAVEQYF
CDR3 length: 12
V gene: TRBV6-5
clone size: -
J gene: -

CDR3 protein: CASSGFQSQPQHF
CDR3 length: 13
V gene: TRBV6-1
clone size: -
J gene: TRBJ1-5

CDR3 protein: CASGNGRGNEQFF
CDR3 length: 13
V gene: TRBV27
clone size: -
J gene: TRBJ2-1

CDR3 protein: CASSNPQGTYEQYF
CDR3 length: 14
V gene: TRBV5-4
clone size: -
J gene: TRBJ2-7

CDR3 protein: CASSSQRNTEAFF
CDR3 length: 13
V gene: TRBV18
clone size: -
J gene: TRBJ1-1

CDR3 protein: CASSSSTSGRSKNIQYF
CDR3 length: 17
V gene: TRBV28
clone size: -
J gene: TRBJ2-4

CDR3 protein: CASSYSGREYEQYF
CDR3 length: 14
V gene: TRBV28
clone size: -
J gene: TRBJ2-7

CDR3 protein: CASSLGGGAGQPQHF
CDR3 length: 15
V gene: TRBV7-2
clone size: -
J gene: TRBJ1-5

CDR3 protein: CASSQSGSPSYEQYF
CDR3 length: 15
V gene: TRBV5-1
clone size: -
J gene: TRBJ2-7

CDR3 protein: CASSVGDLRGGTEAFF
CDR3 length: 16
V gene: TRBV25-1
clone size: few
J gene: TRBJ1-1

CDR3 protein: CATSRDQGARGGDTQYF
CDR3 length: 17
V gene: TRBV15
clone size: -
J gene: TRBJ2-3

CDR3 protein: CASTPQTGPNEQFF
CDR3 length: 14
V gene: TRBV5-1
clone size: -
J gene: TRBJ2-1

CDR3 protein: CASSDAPGPEGETQYF
CDR3 length: 16
V gene: TRBV6-4
clone size: -
J gene: TRBJ2-5

CDR3 protein: CASMIQGQETEAFF
CDR3 length: 14
V gene: TRBV18
clone size: -
J gene: TRBJ1-1

CDR3 protein: CATSRMPPGQGASEQYF
CDR3 length: 17
V gene: TRBV15
clone size: -
J gene: TRBJ2-7

CDR3 protein: CASSLTGEAYEQYF
CDR3 length: 14
V gene: TRBV7-9
clone size: once
J gene: TRBJ2-7

CDR3 protein: CASSPGERPTYEQYF
CDR3 length: 15
V gene: TRBV9
clone size: -
J gene: TRBJ2-7

CDR3 protein: CASSPPWITAGSSYNEQFF
CDR3 length: 19
V gene: TRBV28
clone size: -
J gene: TRBJ2-1

CDR3 protein: CASSWGLAGKETQYF
CDR3 length: 15
V gene: TRBV28
clone size: -
J gene: TRBJ2-5

CDR3 protein: CASSSRVTSTDTQYF
CDR3 length: 15
V gene: TRBV5-5
clone size: -
J gene: TRBJ2-3

CDR3 protein: CASSPSQGYEQYF
CDR3 length: 13
V gene: TRBV5-1
clone size: -
J gene: -

CDR3 protein: CASSSSLGQGGYSNQPQHF
CDR3 length: 19
V gene: TRBV13
clone size: -
J gene: TRBJ1-5

CDR3 protein: CASSLLRQGAVSYEQYF
CDR3 length: 17
V gene: TRBV5-1
clone size: -
J gene: TRBJ2-7

CDR3 protein: CASSLAGRGLYEQYF
CDR3 length: 15
V gene: TRBV11-2
clone size: once
J gene: TRBJ2-7

CDR3 protein: CASSFLAGQPYEQYF
CDR3 length: 15
V gene: TRBV5-4
clone size: -
J gene: TRBJ2-7

CDR3 protein: CASRDRGPEQYF
CDR3 length: 12
V gene: TRBV19
clone size: -
J gene: TRBJ2-7

CDR3 protein: CASSLDFIYNEQFF
CDR3 length: 14
V gene: TRBV7-8
clone size: -
J gene: TRBJ2-1

CDR3 protein: CASSFSWGQGLTYEQYF
CDR3 length: 17
V gene: TRBV11-2
clone size: -
J gene: TRBJ2-7

CDR3 protein: CASSVAGGSSGRIKDNEQFF
CDR3 length: 20
V gene: TRBV9
clone size: -
J gene: TRBJ2-1

CDR3 protein: CASSRAGYQETQYF
CDR3 length: 14
V gene: TRBV9
clone size: -
J gene: TRBJ2-5